Included here is one T cell receptor beta chain sequence, with context. The protocol was immunoSEQ multiplex PCR, while the TCRdb copy is restricted to in-frame clones and leaves out a portion. This table holds about 250,000 clones, about 89% found once. V lost 11 bases and J lost 8, with 16 bases in between. The CDR3 runs 13 residues. Germline V lookup: CDR1 MNHEY, CDR2 SVGAGI. Participants came from under 30 US areas, aged about 18 to 89 years. Cohort allocation depended upon clinical history that participants reported. This record belongs to a study of blood T cell repertoires in COVID-19. Study in general: COVID-19 samples collected from the United States, Italy and Spain covered acute and convalescent phases. T cells, B-cell-depleted T cells, or PBMCs supplied cDNA or gDNA.

This clonotype was sampled from a young woman who had recovered from COVID-19. V and J are TRBV6-5 and TRBJ1-6, with D possibly matching TRBD1 (6 bases). Sequencing used PBMCs or T cells enriched from blood (not recorded which). The chain's CDR3 is CAGGQGFYSPLHF. CDR3 sequence (DNA): TGTGCCGGCGGGCAGGGGTTTTATTCACCCCTCCACTTT.